A selection of T cell receptor beta chains follows, all from one sample in a study of blood T cells in healthy people across ages. MiXCR, run by TCRdb on the 5' RACE reads, gives a single entry per CDR3 protein. The sample lists hundreds of thousands of distinct CDR3 sequences; roughly 50% were seen once. Source material: blood. These receptors came from a man older than 75 in good health. Each CDR3 is given with its conserved first and last residue. The D gene is left open where the match is weak.

D | J | V | CDR3
TRBD2 | TRBJ2-1 | TRBV27 | CASTILAGDYNEQFF
NA | TRBJ1-2 | TRBV6-2/TRBV6-3 | CASSNDLSYGYTF
NA | TRBJ2-7 | TRBV29-1 | CSVGHGETLYF
TRBD1 | TRBJ2-7 | TRBV20-1 | CSARRTGAGEQYF
NA | TRBJ2-6 | TRBV5-1 | CASSTDNSVSGANVLTF
NA | TRBJ1-1 | TRBV7-9 | CASSFSLGGNTEAFF
TRBD1 | TRBJ1-6 | TRBV3-1 | CASSHGTVEYSPLHF
NA | TRBJ2-7 | TRBV27 | CASGTSPSYEQYF
TRBD2 | TRBJ2-1 | TRBV3-1 | CASSQIGTSGISYNEQFF
NA | TRBJ1-1 | TRBV5-1 | CASSLAIRGEAFF
NA | TRBJ1-2 | TRBV7-9 | CASSPVKGPHGYAF
NA | TRBJ2-1 | TRBV7-6 | CASTPSTEYNEQFF
TRBD2 | TRBJ2-7 | TRBV6-6 | CASGGLAGNYEQYF
TRBD1 | TRBJ2-5 | TRBV4-2 | CAGSQDQGEETQYF
NA | TRBJ2-5 | TRBV3-1 | CASSQDPGPETQYF
NA | TRBJ1-3 | TRBV28 | CASSPLRRRSSGNTIYF
TRBD2 | TRBJ2-1 | TRBV12-3/TRBV12-4 | CASSTGLAGGVSEQFF
TRBD1 | TRBJ1-4 | TRBV30 | CASSGGGNEKLFF
TRBD2 | TRBJ2-7 | TRBV5-1 | CASSLSGGDYEQYF
NA | TRBJ2-5 | TRBV20-1 | CSASGKTLETQYF
TRBD2 | TRBJ2-7 | TRBV9 | CASSVALADAYEQYF
NA | TRBJ1-6 | TRBV28 | CASSSTSYNSPLHF
TRBD2 | TRBJ2-7 | TRBV5-1 | CASSWEGNSYEQYF
NA | TRBJ2-1 | TRBV28 | CASSLRGASSYNEQFF
NA | TRBJ2-7 | TRBV20-1 | CSAKASGSHEQYF
NA | TRBJ1-5 | TRBV2 | CASHRVRNQPQHF
NA | TRBJ2-5 | TRBV11-2 | CASSLWRGETQYF
NA | TRBJ2-1 | TRBV11-3 | CASSLELAGSYNEQFF
TRBD2 | TRBJ2-1 | TRBV3-1 | CASSQEEREGYEFF
NA | TRBJ2-3 | TRBV3-1 | CASSPGPAGQHRYAYF
NA | TRBJ2-7 | TRBV5-1 | CASSSGDTPYEQYF
TRBD2 | TRBJ2-7 | TRBV27 | CASSPRDYLTYEQYF
NA | TRBJ1-1 | TRBV12-3/TRBV12-4 | CASTRRRSRDTEAFF
NA | TRBJ2-1 | TRBV29-1 | CSVEVSGVYNEQFF
NA | TRBJ2-5 | TRBV3-1 | CASSPPRGNEQYF
NA | TRBJ2-1 | TRBV6-5 | CASSYSEYNEQFF
TRBD2 | NA | TRBV4-1 | CASGQDLASGYNEQFF
TRBD1 | TRBJ2-4 | TRBV20-1 | CSATKSGGEQYF
TRBD2 | NA | TRBV5-8 | CASSSTSGRRAKNIQYF
NA | TRBJ2-3 | TRBV24-1 | CATSDIQGEYTDTQYF
NA | TRBJ2-1 | TRBV6-5 | CASSYSGRRGFYNEQFF
NA | TRBJ2-1 | TRBV5-1 | CASSPPRDYNEQFF